Below, 30 T cell receptor beta chains from the same sample are listed, as sequenced in a study of cytomegalovirus exposure and HLA in healthy donors. PCR primers comprised 60 Vbeta and 13 Jbeta primers. Some clones are missing from TCRdb's copy, which holds only in-frame ones; the method was immunoSEQ multiplex PCR. The data show around 140,000 clones, about 72% seen once. The sequencing sample was made of PBMCs. These receptors were obtained from a female donor in good health and CMV-seronegative.

The gene calls are TRBV29-1 and TRBJ1-2; D is possibly TRBD1 (5 bases). CDR1 SQVTM and CDR2 ANQGSEA come from the germline V gene. This CDR3 has 12 residues. V lost 3 bases to trimming and J lost 4 bases, with 9 bases between them. CDR3 sequence reads: CSVDWDFYGYTF. The CDR3 DNA reads as TGCAGCGTTGATTGGGACTTCTATGGCTACACCTTC. Full variable domain (outside the CDR3, taken from reference TRBV29-1 and TRBJ1-2): SAVISQKPSRDICQRGTSLTIQCQVDSQVTMMFWYRQQPGQSLTLIATANQGSEATYESGFVIDKFPISRPNLTFSTLTVSNMSPEDSSIYLCSVDWDFYGYTFGSGTRLTVV.

The chain combines TRBV28 with TRBJ1-2; D unclear. V lost 6 bases and J lost 1, with 9 bases in between. Germline V gene data show CDR1 as MDHEN and CDR2 as SYDVKM. This CDR3 region has 13 residues. CDR3 in DNA: TGTGCCAGCAGCGACAAGGTTAACTATGGCTACACCTTC. Amino acids: CASSDKVNYGYTF.

This sequence joins TRBV28 and TRBJ1-1; TRBD1 matches at 10 bases. V lost 2 bases and J lost 4; bases outside the gene matches: 4. Per germline, CDR1 MDHEN and CDR2 SYDVKM. This CDR3 spans 15 amino acids. The CDR3 region is CASSLGQGEGTEAFF. As DNA, the CDR3 is TGTGCCAGCAGTTTAGGACAGGGGGAGGGCACTGAAGCTTTCTTT. Filled out from reference TRBV28 and TRBJ1-1, the complete variable domain reads DVKVTQSSRYLVKRTGEKVFLECVQDMDHENMFWYRQDPGLGLRLIYFSYDVKMKEKGDIPEGYSVSREKKERFSLILESASTNQTSMYLCASSLGQGEGTEAFFGQGTRLTVV.

V usage is TRBV4-3 and J usage is TRBJ1-1; 9 nucleotides align to TRBD1. Looked up from germline, CDR1 is LGHNA and CDR2 is YSLEER. The CDR3 is 15 residues long. The trim removed 3 bases at V and 7 bases at J, leaving 9 bases unmatched. DNA for the CDR3: TGCGCCAGCAGCCAGCCCCGGGACAGGGTTGATGAAGCTTTCTTT. Its translation: CASSQPRDRVDEAFF.

The chain joins TRBV5-4 to TRBJ2-7, with a tentative D call TRBD2 (5 bases). The CDR3 is 14 residues long. Per germline, CDR1 SGHNT and CDR2 YYREEE (reference sequence). With 0 bases removed from V and 3 bases from J, the gap between germline ends came to 10 bases. In DNA form, the CDR3 reads TGTGCCAGCAGCTTGGAAGGGAGTGGCTACGAGCAGTACTTC. Its translation: CASSLEGSGYEQYF.

The chain couples TRBV18 to TRBJ2-3; tentatively, D is TRBD1 (7 bases). CDR3 length: 17 residues. The V end lost 2 bases, the J end lost 5 bases, and 20 bases lay between the germline ends. Germline V lookup: CDR1 KGHSH, CDR2 LQKENI. CDR3 protein: CASSPRRTGGSQDTQYF. In nucleotides, the CDR3 is TGTGCCAGCTCACCAAGAAGGACAGGAGGGTCGCAAGATACGCAGTATTTT.

The rearrangement joins TRBV25-1 to TRBJ2-7; no clear D. CDR1 and CDR2 from the germline V gene are MGHDK and SYGVNS. The CDR3 length is 14 residues. V was cut by 1 base and J by 3 bases, with 10 bases left in between. CDR3 sequence (DNA): TGTGCCAGCAGTGAATTAGCTACTAACTACGAGCAGTACTTC. Its translation: CASSELATNYEQYF.

The chain links TRBV7-8 to TRBJ2-5, with 8 bases fitting TRBD2. The CDR3 extends over 16 amino acids. Germline V gives CDR1 SGHVS, CDR2 FQNEAQ. The junction had 11 bases not matched to a gene; V was cut back by 7 bases and J by 1 base. CDR3 sequence: CASNFYPAGAQETQYF. CDR3 DNA: TGTGCCAGCAACTTTTATCCAGCGGGAGCCCAAGAGACCCAGTACTTC.

The chain joins TRBV5-1 to TRBJ2-7; 11 bases line up with TRBD1. The CDR3 runs to 15 residues. V lost 7 bases and J lost 5; bases outside the gene matches: 11. Germline CDR1 and CDR2: SGHRS and YFSETQ. CDR3 sequence: CASGRGGQGADEQYF. The CDR3, as DNA: TGCGCCAGCGGCCGAGGCGGACAGGGGGCGGACGAGCAGTACTTC.

The rearrangement joins TRBV7-2 to TRBJ2-3, with 7 bases identical to TRBD1. The CDR3 sequence is 19 residues long. The J segment lost 2 bases and the V segment lost 7 bases, leaving 21 bases of the junction unmatched. The germline V gene encodes CDR1 SGHTA and CDR2 FQGNSA. CDR3 in DNA: TGTGCCAGCATCATATCTAGAGGGGGCCCTCCTCGAGACACAGATACGCAGTATTTT. Translating it yields CASIISRGGPPRDTDTQYF. Full variable domain (outside the CDR3, taken from reference TRBV7-2 and TRBJ2-3): GAGVSQSPSNKVTEKGKDVELRCDPISGHTALYWYRQSLGQGLEFLIYFQGNSAPDKSGLPSDRFSAERTGGSVSTLTIQRTQQEDSAVYLCASIISRGGPPRDTDTQYFGPGTRLTVL.

The rearrangement uses TRBV30 and TRBJ1-6; D may be TRBD1 (5 bases). V lost 0 bases and J lost 6, with 15 bases in between. This CDR3 is built from 16 residues. The germline V gene encodes CDR1 GTSNPN and CDR2 SVGIG (reference sequence). The CDR3 nucleotides are TGTGCCTGGAGTGTTTCGGGGGGAGGTTTTAATTCACCCCTCCACTTT. Amino acid sequence: CAWSVSGGGFNSPLHF. Full variable domain (remainder filled in from reference TRBV30 and TRBJ1-6): SQTIHQWPATLVQPVGSPLSLECTVEGTSNPNLYWYRQAAGRGLQLLFYSVGIGQISSEVPQNLSASRPQDRQFILSSKKLLLSDSGFYLCAWSVSGGGFNSPLHFGNGTRLTVT.

In this sample, this clone turned up a few times. The chain joins TRBV21-1 to TRBJ2-5; TRBD1, the D gene given by the table, was not confirmed from the DNA. The better agreement between TRBJ2-7 and the DNA end casts doubt on the J call. TRBV21-1 is noted as a pseudogene. The CDR3 spans 15 residues. The CDR3 sequence is CASSKGGPLSYEQYF. CDR3 in DNA: TGTGCCAGCAGCAAAGGGGGGCCTCTCTCCTACGAGCAGTACTTC.

This clone occurred once. The J gene is TRBJ1-1, the V gene TRBV11-2; D might be TRBD1 (5 bases). The CDR3 spans 14 residues. Per the germline V gene, CDR1 is SGHAT and CDR2 is FQNNGV. Trimming cost V 5 bases and J 4 bases, with 14 bases left between them. The CDR3 spells CASSPQGSGTEAFF. The CDR3 region has the DNA TGTGCCAGCAGCCCCCAGGGTTCGGGCACTGAAGCTTTCTTT.

The chain recombines TRBV2 with TRBJ2-2; possible D gene TRBD1, 5 bases. Looked up from germline, CDR1 is SNHLY and CDR2 is FYNNEI. This CDR3 contains 14 residues. V was pared by 6 bases and J by 1 base, with 9 bases between. CDR3: CASSADKNTGELFF. The CDR3 bases are TGTGCCAGCAGCGCGGACAAGAACACCGGGGAGCTGTTTTTT.

The DNA for the CDR3 is TGTGCCAGCAGTTTTTGGGACAGGGGAATGGAAGGCTACACCTTC. Its protein is CASSFWDRGMEGYTF. The chain is built from TRBV28 and TRBJ1-2; 10 positions match TRBD1. The CDR3 contains 15 residues. The J segment lost 8 bases and the V segment lost 3 bases, leaving 9 bases of the junction unmatched. CDR1 is MDHEN and CDR2 is SYDVKM in the germline V gene.

The chain uses TRBV4-3 and TRBJ1-4, with TRBD1 as a possible D gene (6 bases). Trimming took off 1 base at V and 6 bases at J, with 12 bases between the two ends. The germline V gene has CDR1 LGHNA and CDR2 YSLEER. This CDR3 spans 15 amino acids. The CDR3 DNA reads TGCGCCAGCAGCCAAGGGATACAGGGCGATGAAAAACTGTTTTTT. This sequence encodes CASSQGIQGDEKLFF.

The genes are TRBV6-5 and TRBJ2-5; 12 bases are a match to TRBD2. The CDR3 is made up of 14 amino acids. Germline V gene data show CDR1 as MNHEY and CDR2 as SVGAGI. The V and J ends lost 7 bases and 5 bases, in that order; junction bases with no gene match: 5. DNA of the CDR3: TGTGCCAGCACTAGCGGGGGGGGGTTGGAGACCCAGTACTTC. This sequence encodes CASTSGGGLETQYF.

The chain carries TRBV10-1 and TRBJ1-5; tentative D call: TRBD1 (6 bases). Trimming removed 10 bases from V and 0 bases from J, with 13 bases in between. Germline V gives CDR1 WNHNN, CDR2 SYGVQD (reference sequence). CDR3 length equals 14 residues. The CDR3 DNA follows: TGCGCCACCACAGGGAAGTATAGCAATCAGCCCCAGCATTTT. Its translation is CATTGKYSNQPQHF.

CDR3 DNA sequence: TGTGCCGGACCGACAGGGTCGAACACTGAAGCTTTCTTT. This translates into CAGPTGSNTEAFF. The J gene is TRBJ1-1, the V gene TRBV21-1; the table's D call TRBD1 went unverified against the DNA. TRBV21-1 is annotated as a pseudogene. CDR3 length equals 13 residues.

This clone was seen only a few times. The genes are TRBV7-6 and TRBJ2-5; TRBD2 matches at 9 bases. Germline lookup yields CDR1 SGHVS and CDR2 FNYEAQ. The CDR3 loop spans 14 amino acids. Trimming removed 1 base from V and 3 bases from J; junction bases left unmatched: 0. The CDR3 reads CASSLVAGEETQYF. The CDR3 nucleotides are TGTGCCAGCAGCTTAGTAGCGGGAGAAGAGACCCAGTACTTC.

J is TRBJ1-2 and V is TRBV6-1; D gene unclear. Germline V gene data show CDR1 as MNHNS and CDR2 as SASEGT. The CDR3 runs 11 residues. V shed 7 bases and J shed 8 bases, with 11 bases lying between them. As DNA, the CDR3 is TGTGCCAGCACCGAGACTCGCGGCTACACCTTC. Its translation is CASTETRGYTF.

This clone was seen a handful of times. The chain combines TRBV6-5 with TRBJ2-7; 14 bases are shared with TRBD2. Germline values: CDR1 MNHEY, CDR2 SVGAGI. V shed 8 bases and J 6 bases; nucleotides not matched to a gene: 6. The CDR3 consists of 14 residues. CDR3 loop: CASGTSGSVSEQYF. The CDR3 DNA sequence: TGTGCCAGCGGGACTAGCGGGAGTGTGAGCGAGCAGTACTTC.

The CDR3 sequence: CASSPNGRGGTEAFF. The CDR3 region has the DNA TGTGCCAGCAGCCCGAATGGGAGGGGAGGGACTGAAGCTTTCTTT. The chain is built from TRBV7-9 and TRBJ1-1, with D perhaps TRBD1 (5 bases). This CDR3 spans 15 amino acids. CDR1 and CDR2 from the germline V gene are SEHNR and FQNEAQ (reference sequence). Trimming stripped 5 bases from V and 5 bases from J, with 18 bases between.

A remark on this clone: One end of the junction varies from germline; a read error may be responsible. CDR3 amino acids: CASSEGLAGVDEQFF. CDR3 bases: TGTGCCAGCAGCGAAGGGCTAGCGGGAGTTGATGAGCAGTTCTTC. The chain is built from TRBV6-1 and TRBJ2-1; 10 nucleotides line up with TRBD2. Germline CDR1 is MNHNS and CDR2 is SASEGT. The CDR3 is made up of 15 amino acids.

The chain carries TRBV7-9 and TRBJ1-1, with TRBD1 matching over 7 bases. The V segment lost 6 bases and the J segment 0 bases; nucleotides outside the gene matches: 4. The CDR3 is 14 amino acids. Germline CDR1 and CDR2: SEHNR and FQNEAQ (reference sequence). This CDR3 is CASRLTGLNTEAFF. DNA for the CDR3: TGTGCCAGCAGGTTGACAGGGTTGAACACTGAAGCTTTCTTT.

V usage is TRBV7-9 and J usage is TRBJ2-7; weak D call: TRBD2 (6 bases). Germline lookup yields CDR1 SEHNR and CDR2 FQNEAQ (reference sequence). This CDR3 spans 13 amino acids. V was pared by 7 bases and J by 4 bases, with 14 bases between. As DNA, the CDR3 is TGTGCCAGCAATCGGGAGAAAGATTACGAGCAGTACTTC. This encodes CASNREKDYEQYF.

The chain couples TRBV28 to TRBJ1-4; D is ambiguous. With 5 bases removed from V and 8 bases from J, the gap between germline ends came to 12 bases. The CDR3 totals 13 residues. The germline V gene has CDR1 MDHEN and CDR2 SYDVKM. This CDR3 reads CASSLIPREKLFF. CDR3 in DNA: TGTGCCAGCAGTCTAATTCCAAGAGAAAAACTGTTTTTT.

The chain employs TRBV28 and TRBJ1-4; D gene uncertain. This CDR3 region has 17 residues. Germline lookup yields CDR1 MDHEN and CDR2 SYDVKM. The V and J ends lost 2 bases and 10 bases respectively, with 23 bases between them. The CDR3 nucleotides are TGTGCCAGCAGTTTACCCTTTTACATCCAGGATGTCGGAAAACTGTTTTTT. This codes for CASSLPFYIQDVGKLFF. Complete variable domain (other parts from reference TRBV28 and TRBJ1-4): DVKVTQSSRYLVKRTGEKVFLECVQDMDHENMFWYRQDPGLGLRLIYFSYDVKMKEKGDIPEGYSVSREKKERFSLILESASTNQTSMYLCASSLPFYIQDVGKLFFGSGTQLSVL.

The chain uses TRBV7-9 and TRBJ2-1; 8 nucleotides line up with TRBD2. The germline V gene encodes CDR1 SEHNR and CDR2 FQNEAQ (reference sequence). The CDR3 is made up of 18 amino acids. With 3 bases clipped from V and 0 bases from J, the junction kept 10 bases outside the gene matches. The CDR3 loop is CASSLGTVAGSSYNEQFF. CDR3 bases: TGTGCCAGCAGCTTGGGCACGGTAGCGGGGAGCTCCTACAATGAGCAGTTCTTC.

This chain connects TRBV9 to TRBJ2-7; D possibly corresponds to TRBD2 (5 bases). The CDR3 runs 14 residues. Germline V CDR1 and CDR2: SGDLS, YYNGEE. Trimming stripped 4 bases from V and 5 bases from J, with 16 bases between. Written as DNA, the CDR3 is TGTGCCAGCAGCTCCCCACTAGAATCCCACGAGCAGTACTTC. As protein: CASSSPLESHEQYF.